Presented here are 9 T cell receptor beta chains from one specimen sequenced in a study of patients and donors after allogeneic stem cell transplantation (TCRdb year 2020). Libraries were built with RT-PCR. TCRdb shows the sequencer as NextSeq 550. TCRdb reran the public reads through fastp at Q25 and MiXCR, keeping productive beta chains. Rows are combined by CDR3 protein, so each entry shows the most common genes and DNA. The sample table lists 150,000 or so distinct CDR3 sequences, approximately 24% of them with a count of one. Of the sample, roughly 26% is held by the ten largest clones. The sample was blood, either unsorted or a sorted T cell fraction (not recorded which). These receptors came from a human donor who was either an allogeneic HSCT recipient or a stem cell or donor lymphocyte infusion donor (not recorded which). It is not recorded whose cells these are; they may come from a transplant donor.

The gene calls are TRBV7-6 and TRBJ2-7, with 7 bases identical to TRBD1. V dropped 5 bases and J dropped 2; count of bases not matched to a gene: 12. The germline V gene has CDR1 SGHVS and CDR2 FNYEAQ. The CDR3 consists of 16 residues. CDR3 protein: CASSPIPGQYPYEQYF. In DNA, the CDR3 is TGTGCCAGCAGCCCCATCCCGGGACAGTATCCCTACGAGCAGTACTTC.

This clonotype was counted only a few times. The chain is built from TRBV3-1 and TRBJ2-5, with a possible D match to TRBD1 (6 bases). V was trimmed by 1 base and J by 3 bases, leaving 9 bases between them. This CDR3 has 14 amino acids. Germline values: CDR1 LGHDT, CDR2 YNNKEL (reference sequence). Written as DNA, the CDR3 is TGTGCCAGCAGCCAAGTAGGGGGAGAAGAGACCCAGTACTTC. Its protein product is CASSQVGGEETQYF.

The genes are TRBV7-6 and TRBJ2-7; 8 positions match TRBD1. This CDR3 contains 14 residues. V dropped 3 bases and J dropped 2; count of bases not matched to a gene: 3. CDR1 is SGHVS, CDR2 FNYEAQ, per germline. Here the CDR3 reads CASSLRQGTYEQYF. CDR3 sequence (DNA): TGTGCCAGCAGCTTGAGACAGGGGACCTACGAGCAGTACTTC.

The V call is TRBV6-2 or TRBV6-3, the J call TRBJ1-2, with D perhaps TRBD1 (6 bases). Between the trimmed V and J ends, which lost 2 bases and 8 bases, there was a span of 15 bases. CDR1 and CDR2 from the germline V gene are MNHEY and SVGEGT. The CDR3 loop spans 14 amino acids. Here the CDR3 reads CASSYIGTHGGYTF. DNA for the CDR3: TGTGCCAGCAGTTACATCGGGACACACGGAGGCTACACCTTC.

This clonotype turned up a few times. The chain combines TRBV18 with TRBJ1-1; D is unclear. The CDR3 covers 12 residues. From germline, CDR1 is KGHSH and CDR2 LQKENI. The ends were cut back, 0 bases at V and 7 bases at J, with 6 bases in the middle. CDR3 nucleotide sequence: TGTGCCAGCTCACCACCCGGGTTTGAAGCTTTCTTT. Translation: CASSPPGFEAFF.

This clonotype was observed at least ten times. The chain uses TRBV3-1 and TRBJ1-2; D not certain. This CDR3 comprises 14 residues. The ends were cut back, 4 bases at V and 4 bases at J, with 13 bases in the middle. Germline V CDR1 and CDR2: LGHDT, YNNKEL (reference sequence). Here the CDR3 DNA reads TGTGCCAGCAGCCGTATTCTGGACGGCTATGGCTACACCTTC. Translated: CASSRILDGYGYTF.

V gene TRBV5-6 combines with J gene TRBJ2-7; D uncertain. The CDR3 totals 14 residues. Germline assignment: CDR1 SGHDT and CDR2 YYEEEE. V shed 0 bases and J shed 0 bases, with 7 bases lying between them. The CDR3 is CASSLGLSSYEQYF. The CDR3 region has the DNA TGTGCCAGCAGCTTGGGGCTGAGCTCCTACGAGCAGTACTTC.

This clonotype was found many times. The CDR3 nucleotides read TGTGCCAGCAGCGTAGTCCGGCCGGGCAGGGGCACTGAAGCTTTCTTT. Its protein product is CASSVVRPGRGTEAFF. The V call is TRBV9, the J call TRBJ1-1; a possible D gene is TRBD1 (6 bases). This CDR3 region has 16 residues. V shed 0 bases and J shed 4 bases, with 16 bases lying between them. The germline V gene has CDR1 SGDLS and CDR2 YYNGEE.

The genes are TRBV11-2 and TRBJ2-1; D uncertain. Trimming took 1 base from V and 9 from J, leaving 7 bases between them. The V gene's germline CDR1 is SGHAT and CDR2 FQNNGV. The CDR3 runs to 12 residues. CDR3 DNA: TGTGCCAGCAGCTTAGGTCAAGGTGAGCAGTTCTTC. It specifies CASSLGQGEQFF.